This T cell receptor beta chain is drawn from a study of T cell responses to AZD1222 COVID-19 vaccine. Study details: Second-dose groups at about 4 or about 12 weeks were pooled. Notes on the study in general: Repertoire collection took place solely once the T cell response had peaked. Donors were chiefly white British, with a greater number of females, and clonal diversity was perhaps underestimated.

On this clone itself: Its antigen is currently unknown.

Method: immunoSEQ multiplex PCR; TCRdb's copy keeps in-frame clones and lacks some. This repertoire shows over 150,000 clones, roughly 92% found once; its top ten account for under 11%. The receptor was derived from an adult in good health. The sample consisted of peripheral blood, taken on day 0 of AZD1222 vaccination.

CDR3 in amino acids: CASSGPGTFFTGELFF. The CDR3 nucleotides read TGTGCCAGCAGCGGCCCCGGGACATTTTTCACCGGGGAGCTGTTTTTT. The chain links TRBV27 to TRBJ2-2, with D tentatively TRBD1 (6 bases). CDR1 and CDR2 from the germline V gene are MNHEY and SMNVEV (reference sequence). V dropped 6 bases and J dropped 4 bases, with 18 bases sitting between them. CDR3 length: 16 amino acids.